This T cell receptor (beta chain) was captured in a study of blood T cell repertoires in COVID-19. This clone was recorded once. Data came from immunoSEQ multiplex PCR; TCRdb stores just in-frame clones and leaves some out. This table holds about 280,000 clones, roughly 90% found once. The sequence was obtained from a woman in her 40s who had recovered from COVID-19. The source material was peripheral blood.

The CDR3 region is CASSYLGQMNTGELFF. In nucleotides, the CDR3 is TGTGCCAGCAGTTACTTAGGACAAATGAACACCGGGGAGCTGTTTTTT. The chain employs TRBV6-2 or TRBV6-3 and TRBJ2-2; a possible D gene is TRBD1 (5 bases). Germline CDR1 and CDR2: MNHEY and SVGEGT. The CDR3 has 16 residues. V was pared by 1 base and J by 1 base, with 10 bases between.